These 27 T cell receptor beta chains share one sample of origin, sequenced in a study of T-cell reconstitution after alpha-beta-depleted transplantation in children. Molecular barcoding with unique molecular identifiers was used for the TCRbeta library. MiXCR, applied by TCRdb to the PCR reads, yields one record per CDR3 protein. The sample includes almost 600,000 distinct CDR3 sequences, 25% to 30% of them seen just once. Sequenced here: PBMCs, sampled before TCRalphabeta/CD19-depleted stem cell transplant. Every receptor here comes from a boy younger than two with Wiskott-Aldrich syndrome, due to receive a stem cell transplant.

V usage is TRBV10-3 and J usage is TRBJ2-2; the match to TRBD2 covers 10 bases. The length of the CDR3 is 17 residues. Trimming cost V 8 bases and J 0 bases; bases outside gene matches: 9. CDR1 is ENHRY and CDR2 is SYGVKD in the germline V gene. The CDR3 bases are TGTGCCATCTCCCCACTAGCGGGGAACGCGAACACCGGGGAGCTGTTTTTT. Encoded protein: CAISPLAGNANTGELFF.

In this sample, this clonotype turned up a few times. The chain links TRBV5-1 to TRBJ1-1; D may be TRBD1 (5 bases). Germline CDR1 is SGHRS and CDR2 is YFSETQ. V dropped 5 bases and J dropped 1 base, with 9 bases sitting between them. This CDR3 region has 13 residues. The CDR3 region has the DNA TGCGCCAGCAGGGCAGGGACGAACACTGAAGCTTTCTTT. Protein sequence: CASRAGTNTEAFF. The variable domain in full, with the rest retrieved from reference TRBV5-1 and TRBJ1-1, is KAGVTQTPRYLIKTRGQQVTLSCSPISGHRSVSWYQQTPGQGLQFLFEYFSETQRNKGNFPGRFSGRQFSNSRSEMNVSTLELGDSALYLCASRAGTNTEAFFGQGTRLTVV.

The genes are TRBV27 and TRBJ1-5, with a weak D call TRBD1 (5 bases). The CDR3 runs to 14 residues. The germline gives CDR1 MNHEY, CDR2 SMNVEV (reference sequence). The ends were cut back, 5 bases at V and 6 bases at J, with 14 bases in the middle. Here the CDR3 reads CASSAGQPGQPQHF. The CDR3 DNA sequence: TGTGCCAGCAGTGCGGGGCAGCCAGGTCAGCCCCAGCATTTT.

The V call is TRBV12-3 or TRBV12-4, the J call TRBJ1-5; D unresolved. This CDR3 is built from 15 residues. V was shortened by 6 bases and J by 2 bases, with 14 bases between the two germline ends. In DNA form, the CDR3 reads TGTGCCAGCAGACTCGCTACGGCAGGCAATCAGCCCCAGCATTTT. It is translated as CASRLATAGNQPQHF.

The chain uses TRBV6-1 and TRBJ2-1, with TRBD1 matching 10 bases. There are 16 residues in the CDR3. CDR1 and CDR2 from the germline V gene are MNHNS and SASEGT. V was pared by 5 bases and J by 4 bases, with 8 bases of the junction left unmatched. CDR3 bases: TGTGCCAGCAGTCGGCGACAGGGGGCCATTTACAATGAGCAGTTCTTC. It yields the protein CASSRRQGAIYNEQFF.

This rearrangement joins TRBV20-1 to TRBJ1-1; no firm D call. Germline assignment: CDR1 DFQATT and CDR2 SNEGSKA (reference sequence). There are 13 residues in the CDR3. V was cut by 0 bases and J by 2 bases, with 7 bases left in between. In nucleotides, the CDR3 is TGCAGTGCTAGAGAGCACGATAACACTGAAGCTTTCTTT. It specifies CSAREHDNTEAFF.

The chain links TRBV20-1 to TRBJ2-7, with D hard to call. The CDR3 runs 12 residues. Deletions cut 6 bases from V and 2 bases from J, with 11 bases between. Germline CDR1 is DFQATT and CDR2 is SNEGSKA (reference sequence). In DNA form, the CDR3 reads TGCAGTGCCGGCAGCGATACCTACGAGCAGTACTTC. Its protein is CSAGSDTYEQYF.

The chain is built from TRBV12-3 or TRBV12-4 and TRBJ1-2; no clear D. Trimming took 2 bases from V and 7 from J, leaving 11 bases between them. The CDR3 runs 13 residues. CDR3 DNA: TGTGCCAGCAGTTTACCCTCGGGTAGTGGCTACACCTTC. This translates into CASSLPSGSGYTF.

This clonotype has only a few counts. This chain joins TRBV19 and TRBJ2-5; tentatively, D is TRBD1 (6 bases). The CDR3 covers 14 residues. Trimming removed 1 base from V and 3 bases from J, with 9 bases in between. Per the germline V gene, CDR1 is LNHDA and CDR2 is SQIVND (reference sequence). The CDR3 nucleotides are TGTGCCAGTAGTATAGCTGGGGGCGAAGAGACCCAGTACTTC. Protein: CASSIAGGEETQYF.

The sample holds a few counts of this clonotype. This chain uses TRBV27 with TRBJ2-2, with D possibly matching TRBD2 (5 bases). Trimming left V 3 bases short and J 4 bases short, with 12 bases between. CDR1 and CDR2 (germline): MNHEY, SMNVEV (reference sequence). The CDR3 totals 15 residues. This chain's CDR3 is CASSFRGKITGELFF. CDR3 coding DNA: TGTGCCAGCAGTTTTCGGGGAAAGATCACCGGGGAGCTGTTTTTT.

This sequence joins TRBV5-1 and TRBJ2-1; the match to TRBD2 covers 7 bases. CDR1 is SGHRS and CDR2 is YFSETQ in the germline V gene. CDR3 size: 15 residues. V gave up 0 bases and J gave up 8 bases; unmatched junction bases: 8. The CDR3 is CASSLELARGDEQFF. For the CDR3, the DNA is TGCGCCAGCAGCTTGGAACTAGCGAGAGGCGATGAGCAGTTCTTC.

This clonotype turned up a few times. The chain combines TRBV29-1 with TRBJ2-5; 9 positions match TRBD1. V lost 7 bases to trimming and J lost 3 bases; unmatched junction nucleotides: 6. Germline V gene data show CDR1 as SQVTM and CDR2 as ANQGSEA. The CDR3 is made up of 13 amino acids. The CDR3 reads CSGYRGREETQYF. CDR3 nucleotide sequence: TGCAGCGGATACAGGGGGCGGGAAGAGACCCAGTACTTC.

To note about this clonotype: The junction differs from germline at one of its ends, possibly a read error. V usage is TRBV12-3 or TRBV12-4 and J usage is TRBJ2-1; maybe TRBD2 (6 bases). The CDR3 is made up of 14 amino acids. The CDR3 DNA sequence: TGTGCCGGCAGTTTAAGTAGCGGAGACAATGAGCAGTTCTTC. It translates to CAGSLSSGDNEQFF.

This clonotype was observed a handful of times. The chain has TRBV24-1 and TRBJ2-7, with 7 positions matching TRBD1. This CDR3 comprises 15 residues. V dropped 2 bases and J dropped 0; count of bases not matched to a gene: 3. Germline CDR1 is KGHDR and CDR2 is SFDVKD. The CDR3 here is CATSDSRDSSYEQYF. In DNA form, the CDR3 reads TGTGCCACCAGTGATTCTCGGGACAGCTCCTACGAGCAGTACTTC.

The rearrangement joins TRBV5-1 to TRBJ2-6; D remains unclear. Germline V gene sequence: CDR1 SGHRS, CDR2 YFSETQ. The CDR3 length is 18 residues. The V end was cut by 1 base, the J end by 1 base, with 15 bases between. Here the CDR3 reads CASSLTPPWISGANVLTF. CDR3 nucleotides: TGCGCCAGCAGCTTGACTCCCCCTTGGATATCTGGGGCCAACGTCCTGACTTTC. Full variable domain (remainder filled in from reference TRBV5-1 and TRBJ2-6): KAGVTQTPRYLIKTRGQQVTLSCSPISGHRSVSWYQQTPGQGLQFLFEYFSETQRNKGNFPGRFSGRQFSNSRSEMNVSTLELGDSALYLCASSLTPPWISGANVLTFGAGSRLTVL.

This rearrangement joins TRBV20-1 to TRBJ1-1; unclear D gene. The CDR3 is 14 amino acids. V lost 4 bases, J lost 1 base, and 13 bases lay in between. Per the germline V gene, CDR1 is DFQATT and CDR2 is SNEGSKA (reference sequence). The CDR3 loop reads CSATRGLGNTEAFF. The CDR3 DNA is TGCAGTGCTACCCGCGGGCTTGGGAACACTGAAGCTTTCTTT.

This clonotype was seen just once. The chain employs TRBV15 and TRBJ2-1, with D possibly matching TRBD1 (6 bases). The length of the CDR3 is 15 residues. Germline CDR1 is LNHNV and CDR2 is YYDKDF (reference sequence). V was shortened by 3 bases and J by 4 bases, with 13 bases between the two germline ends. CDR3 in amino acids: CATSRRGSGYNEQFF. CDR3 DNA: TGTGCCACCAGCAGGAGGGGGTCAGGGTACAATGAGCAGTTCTTC.

The CDR3 loop is CSAPRVSGRAFYNEQFF. DNA for the CDR3: TGCAGTGCTCCCCGTGTCAGCGGGAGGGCCTTCTACAATGAGCAGTTCTTC. V and J are TRBV20-1 and TRBJ2-1; TRBD2 agrees at 10 bases. The CDR3 is 17 amino acids. V gave up 5 bases and J gave up 3 bases; unmatched junction bases: 13. Germline loops: CDR1 DFQATT, CDR2 SNEGSKA (reference sequence).

This clonotype has only a few counts. This chain uses TRBV5-1 with TRBJ2-7, with a weak D call TRBD2 (6 bases). CDR1 is SGHRS, CDR2 YFSETQ, per germline. The CDR3 has 19 amino acids. Between the trimmed V and J ends, which lost 1 base and 2 bases, there was a span of 25 bases. The CDR3 reads CASSLRGGGTPVKAYEQYF. The CDR3 DNA follows: TGCGCCAGCAGCTTGAGGGGCGGCGGGACCCCGGTTAAGGCCTACGAGCAGTACTTC.

This clonotype showed up just a few times. This chain uses TRBV25-1 with TRBJ2-5, with 9 bases that match TRBD2. The CDR3 runs to 14 residues. The trim removed 6 bases at V and 6 bases at J, leaving 8 bases unmatched. The V gene's germline CDR1 is MGHDK and CDR2 SYGVNS. CDR3 loop: CASRLAGAGQTQYF. The CDR3 DNA sequence: TGTGCCAGCAGGTTAGCGGGAGCGGGGCAGACCCAGTACTTC.

The CDR3 DNA follows: TGTGCCAGCAGTTTAACTAAAGGGAAGTCCGGGGAGCTGTTTTTT. This sequence encodes CASSLTKGKSGELFF. This chain uses TRBV12-3 or TRBV12-4 with TRBJ2-2; D uncertain. The CDR3 totals 15 residues. The V end was cut by 2 bases, the J end by 6 bases, with 13 bases between.

This clonotype was observed a handful of times. As DNA, the CDR3 is TGCGCCAGCAGCGTTGGGGGTGAGCAGTACTTC. It encodes CASSVGGEQYF. The chain combines TRBV5-1 with TRBJ2-7; D is tentatively TRBD1 or TRBD2 (5 bases each). Trimming shortened V by 4 bases and J by 7 bases, and 9 bases separated the two germline ends. The CDR3 is made up of 11 amino acids. CDR1 and CDR2 from the germline V gene are SGHRS and YFSETQ.

The sample holds a few counts of this clonotype. The chain links TRBV7-3 to TRBJ2-1, with D maybe TRBD2 (5 bases). This CDR3 is built from 14 residues. CDR1 SGHTA and CDR2 FQGTGA come from the germline V gene. V shed 0 bases and J shed 5 bases, with 8 bases lying between them. The chain's CDR3 is CASSLTRENNEQFF. CDR3 DNA sequence: TGTGCCAGCAGCTTAACCCGGGAAAACAATGAGCAGTTCTTC.

This sequence joins TRBV5-1 and TRBJ2-2; 7 bases fit TRBD1. Per the germline V gene, CDR1 is SGHRS and CDR2 is YFSETQ. The CDR3 is 15 amino acids. The V segment lost 4 bases and the J segment 5 bases; nucleotides outside the gene matches: 8. In DNA, the CDR3 is TGCGCCAGCAGCCTCGGGACAGTGACAACCGGGGAGCTGTTTTTT. Translation: CASSLGTVTTGELFF.

The rearrangement links TRBV5-1 to TRBJ2-7, with D possibly TRBD2 on 6 matching bases. Trimming cost V 7 bases and J 0 bases, with 17 bases left between them. The CDR3 has 15 amino acids. Germline-derived CDR1 and CDR2 are SGHRS and YFSETQ. CDR3 bases: TGCGCCAGCCAGTACATTGCGGGGAGCTCCTACGAGCAGTACTTC. Residues: CASQYIAGSSYEQYF.

V gene TRBV2 combines with J gene TRBJ1-6; TRBD1 is a possible D gene (5 bases). CDR1 and CDR2 from the germline V gene are SNHLY and FYNNEI. The CDR3 runs 15 residues. The V and J ends lost 3 bases and 4 bases respectively, with 10 bases between them. DNA for the CDR3: TGTGCCAGCAGTGATGCGGGGCCTTATAATTCACCCCTCCACTTT. It yields the protein CASSDAGPYNSPLHF.

The V gene is TRBV5-1, the J gene TRBJ2-3; possible D gene TRBD1, 5 bases. Germline assignment: CDR1 SGHRS and CDR2 YFSETQ. The CDR3 totals 15 residues. Trimming took 0 bases from V and 6 from J, leaving 14 bases between them. DNA for the CDR3: TGCGCCAGCAGCTTGGGTCACCAGGGTGTGGATACGCAGTATTTT. Encoded protein: CASSLGHQGVDTQYF. Drawing the rest from reference TRBV5-1 and TRBJ2-3, the complete variable domain is KAGVTQTPRYLIKTRGQQVTLSCSPISGHRSVSWYQQTPGQGLQFLFEYFSETQRNKGNFPGRFSGRQFSNSRSEMNVSTLELGDSALYLCASSLGHQGVDTQYFGPGTRLTVL.